A single sample is the source of the 18 T cell receptor beta chains below, sequenced in a study of glioma-infiltrating T cells after dendritic cell vaccination. Repertoires were generated with immunoSEQ multiplex PCR, while TCRdb's copy carries only in-frame clones and drops some. The sample records tens of thousands of clones, about four fifths being singletons. The sequencing here drew on blood, taken before dendritic cell vaccination. The receptors originated from a human donor with glioblastoma.

The V call is TRBV19, the J call TRBJ1-5, with no clear D. Trimming stripped 3 bases from V and 6 bases from J, with 9 bases between. CDR1 is LNHDA, CDR2 SQIVND, per germline (reference sequence). The length of the CDR3 is 13 residues. The CDR3 bases are TGTGCCAGTAGTATCCCGGGGAGTCAGCCCCAGCATTTT. Amino acid sequence: CASSIPGSQPQHF.

This chain links TRBV5-6 with TRBJ1-5; D is perhaps TRBD1 (5 bases). The CDR3 runs 16 residues. The germline gives CDR1 SGHDT, CDR2 YYEEEE. V lost 3 bases and J lost 1, with 14 bases in between. DNA of the CDR3: TGTGCCAGCAGCTCCACAGGAACATACAGCAATCAGCCCCAGCATTTT. Residues: CASSSTGTYSNQPQHF.

This clone was seen once. The V and J genes are TRBV19 and TRBJ2-5; perhaps TRBD1 as D (6 bases). The V end was cut by 6 bases, the J end by 5 bases, with 7 bases between. CDR1 is LNHDA, CDR2 SQIVND, per germline (reference sequence). CDR3 length: 11 residues. Written as DNA, the CDR3 is TGTGCCAGTAGCCAGGGGGAGACCCAGTACTTC. Its translation: CASSQGETQYF.

V usage is TRBV2 and J usage is TRBJ2-1, with 13 bases matching TRBD2. Trimming took 0 bases from V and 8 from J; bases not matched to a gene: 4. The germline V gene has CDR1 SNHLY and CDR2 FYNNEI. This CDR3 has 16 residues. As DNA, the CDR3 is TGTGCCAGCAGTGAAGCGGGGACTAGCGGGATAGATGAGCAGTTCTTC. Its protein product is CASSEAGTSGIDEQFF.

The rearrangement uses TRBV19 and TRBJ1-6, with D unclear. Germline values: CDR1 LNHDA, CDR2 SQIVND (reference sequence). The V end was cut by 4 bases, the J end by 0 bases, with 10 bases between. The CDR3 is 16 amino acids. The CDR3 DNA is TGTGCCAGTAGTAGCCGAAGGAGCTCCTATAATTCACCCCTCCACTTT. Its protein product is CASSSRRSSYNSPLHF. The variable domain in full, with the rest retrieved from reference TRBV19 and TRBJ1-6, is DGGITQSPKYLFRKEGQNVTLSCEQNLNHDAMYWYRQDPGQGLRLIYYSQIVNDFQKGDIAEGYSVSREKKESFPLTVTSAQKNPTAFYLCASSSRRSSYNSPLHFGNGTRLTVT.

Here the CDR3 reads CASGPAGGHTDTQYF. CDR3 coding DNA: TGCGCCAGCGGGCCGGCGGGAGGGCACACAGATACGCAGTATTTT. The chain recombines TRBV5-1 with TRBJ2-3; 9 nucleotides agree with TRBD2. The CDR3 has 15 amino acids. The germline V gene has CDR1 SGHRS and CDR2 YFSETQ. Germline trimming cut 7 bases from V and 2 bases from J; bases unmatched to any gene: 8.

The chain joins TRBV18 to TRBJ2-5; perhaps TRBD2 as D (6 bases). CDR1 is KGHSH and CDR2 is LQKENI in the germline V gene. CDR3 length: 14 residues. V lost 3 bases and J 1 base, leaving 9 bases between the germline ends. The CDR3, as DNA: TGTGCCAGCTCACCCCGCGGGGCCCAAGAGACCCAGTACTTC. This codes for CASSPRGAQETQYF.

The chain couples TRBV27 to TRBJ2-5; D uncertain. The germline CDR1 and CDR2 sequences are MNHEY and SMNVEV (reference sequence). Trimming took 3 bases from V and 9 from J, leaving 11 bases between them. The CDR3 is 12 amino acids. CDR3 sequence (DNA): TGTGCCAGCAGTTTCACTGGCGCGGCCCAGTACTTC. Residues: CASSFTGAAQYF.

J is TRBJ1-4 and V is TRBV11-3, with a weak D call TRBD1 (6 bases). Germline CDR1 SGHNT, CDR2 YENEEA. This CDR3 spans 14 amino acids. V was shortened by 5 bases and J by 7 bases, with 14 bases between the two germline ends. The CDR3 is CASSVGTTGEKLFF. The CDR3 DNA follows: TGTGCCAGCAGCGTCGGGACAACGGGTGAAAAACTGTTTTTT.

The rearrangement uses TRBV18 and TRBJ2-7; a weak D match, TRBD1 (6 bases). Between the trimmed V and J ends, which lost 0 bases and 6 bases, there was a span of 12 bases. The CDR3 contains 14 residues. Looked up from germline, CDR1 is KGHSH and CDR2 is LQKENI. CDR3 coding DNA: TGTGCCAGCTCACCACCGGTGGGCAGGGGCGAGCAGTACGTC. Translation: CASSPPVGRGEQYV.

Details on this clone: One end of the junction is discordant with germline, which a read error may explain. This rearrangement joins TRBV19 to TRBJ2-3; 10 bases align to TRBD2. Germline values: CDR1 LNHDA, CDR2 SQIVND (reference sequence). The CDR3 contains 13 residues. In DNA, the CDR3 is TGTGCCAGTAGATTTCGGACTAGCGGTTCTATCACGTTT. Translating gives CASRFRTSGSITF.

This sequence joins TRBV18 and TRBJ2-2, with 9 bases matching TRBD2. Germline V gene data show CDR1 as KGHSH and CDR2 as LQKENI. With V trimmed by 6 bases and J by 3 bases, 5 bases remained unmatched. The CDR3 has 15 amino acids. The CDR3 protein is CASSSPSGDTGELFF. CDR3 in DNA: TGTGCCAGCTCGTCCCCTAGCGGGGACACCGGGGAGCTGTTTTTT.

The chain employs TRBV6-1 and TRBJ1-6; D is possibly TRBD1 (6 bases). CDR1 MNHNS and CDR2 SASEGT come from the germline V gene. This CDR3 contains 14 residues. V was trimmed by 6 bases and J by 8 bases, leaving 14 bases between them. The CDR3 spells CASRGTRADSPLHF. In nucleotides, the CDR3 is TGTGCCAGCAGGGGGACACGGGCGGATTCACCCCTCCACTTT.

The chain joins TRBV7-8 to TRBJ2-1, with TRBD2 matching 12 bases. CDR3 size: 16 residues. V gave up 1 base and J gave up 7 bases; unmatched junction bases: 5. In germline, CDR1 is SGHVS, CDR2 FQNEAQ. The CDR3 region has the DNA TGTGCCAGCAGCTTAGGTTCGCTAGCGGGAGGGAATGAGCAGTTCTTC. This codes for CASSLGSLAGGNEQFF.

This chain uses TRBV5-1 with TRBJ2-2, with 8 bases aligning to TRBD2. Germline V lookup: CDR1 SGHRS, CDR2 YFSETQ. CDR3 size: 17 residues. Unmatched junction bases numbered 14, after V lost 0 bases and J lost 10 bases. The CDR3 coding sequence is TGCGCCAGCAGCTTGGTATTCCGGCTAGCGGGCCTCGAGGAGCTGTTTTTT. Residues: CASSLVFRLAGLEELFF.

The rearrangement links TRBV5-1 to TRBJ1-5; TRBD1 agrees at 7 bases. The CDR3 totals 15 residues. The germline V gene encodes CDR1 SGHRS and CDR2 YFSETQ. The trim removed 2 bases at V and 6 bases at J, leaving 8 bases unmatched. CDR3 in amino acids: CASSLTGDKGQPQHF. DNA of the CDR3: TGCGCCAGCAGCTTAACAGGGGATAAGGGTCAGCCCCAGCATTTT. Together with reference TRBV5-1 and TRBJ1-5, the CDR3 gives the full variable domain: KAGVTQTPRYLIKTRGQQVTLSCSPISGHRSVSWYQQTPGQGLQFLFEYFSETQRNKGNFPGRFSGRQFSNSRSEMNVSTLELGDSALYLCASSLTGDKGQPQHFGDGTRLSIL.

The chain is built from TRBV6-1 and TRBJ2-7; 8 bases are a match to TRBD1. The CDR3 is 13 residues long. Trimming at V came to 5 bases and at J to 4 bases, leaving 4 bases not matched to a gene. The germline gives CDR1 MNHNS, CDR2 SASEGT. The CDR3 nucleotides are TGTGCCAGCAGTCAACAGGGGGAGTACGAGCAGTACTTC. Protein product: CASSQQGEYEQYF.

Only a few counts were recorded for this clone. The J gene is TRBJ2-4, the V gene TRBV18; 7 nucleotides agree with TRBD2. The CDR3 runs to 15 residues. Germline CDR1 and CDR2: KGHSH and LQKENI. Unmatched junction bases numbered 5, after V lost 0 bases and J lost 6 bases. The CDR3, as DNA: TGTGCCAGCTCACCACCGAAGTTAGCGGGAAACATTCAGTACTTC. Protein product: CASSPPKLAGNIQYF.